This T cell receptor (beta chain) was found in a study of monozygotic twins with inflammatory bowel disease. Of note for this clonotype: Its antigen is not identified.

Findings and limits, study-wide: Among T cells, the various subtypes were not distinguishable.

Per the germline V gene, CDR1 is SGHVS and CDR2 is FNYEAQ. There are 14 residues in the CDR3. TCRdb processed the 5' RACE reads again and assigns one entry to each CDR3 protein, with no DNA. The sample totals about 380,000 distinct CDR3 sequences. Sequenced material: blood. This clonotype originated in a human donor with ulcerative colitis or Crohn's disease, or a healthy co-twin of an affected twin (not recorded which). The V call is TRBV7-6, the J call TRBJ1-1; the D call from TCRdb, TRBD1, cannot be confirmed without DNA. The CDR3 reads CASSPLAGDTEAFF. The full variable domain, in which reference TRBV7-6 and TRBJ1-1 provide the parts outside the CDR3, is GAGVSQSPRYKVTKRGQDVALRCDPISGHVSLYWYRQALGQGPEFLTYFNYEAQQDKSGLPNDRFSAERPEGSISTLTIQRTEQRDSAMYRCASSPLAGDTEAFFGQGTRLTVV.